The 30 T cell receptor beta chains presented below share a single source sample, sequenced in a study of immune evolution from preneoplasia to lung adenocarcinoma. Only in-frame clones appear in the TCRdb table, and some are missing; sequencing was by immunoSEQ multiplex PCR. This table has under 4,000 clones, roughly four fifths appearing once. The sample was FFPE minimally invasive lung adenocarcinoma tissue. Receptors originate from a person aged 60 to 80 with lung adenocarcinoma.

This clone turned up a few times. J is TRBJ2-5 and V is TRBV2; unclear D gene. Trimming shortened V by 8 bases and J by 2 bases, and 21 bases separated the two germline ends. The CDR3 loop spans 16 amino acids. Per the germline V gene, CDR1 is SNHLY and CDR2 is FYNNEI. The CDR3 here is CASDSAKPVGQETQYF. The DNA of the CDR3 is TGTGCCAGCGACTCCGCGAAGCCCGTGGGACAAGAGACCCAGTACTTC.

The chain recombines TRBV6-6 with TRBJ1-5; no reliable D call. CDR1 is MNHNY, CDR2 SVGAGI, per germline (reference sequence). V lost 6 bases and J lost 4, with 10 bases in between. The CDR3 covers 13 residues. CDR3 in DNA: TGTGCCAGCAGGACGGTCGGGAATCAGCCCCAGCATTTT. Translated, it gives CASRTVGNQPQHF.

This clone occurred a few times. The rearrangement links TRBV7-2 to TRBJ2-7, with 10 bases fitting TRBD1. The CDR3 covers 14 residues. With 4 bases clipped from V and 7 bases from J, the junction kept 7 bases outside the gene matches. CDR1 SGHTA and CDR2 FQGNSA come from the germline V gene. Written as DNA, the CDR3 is TGTGCCAGCAGCTCGAGACAGGGGGCTCGGGAGCAGTACTTC. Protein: CASSSRQGAREQYF.

In nucleotides, the CDR3 is TGCGCCAGCAGCTTACTAGCGGCGGGGGAGACCCAGTACTTC. Translation gives CASSLLAAGETQYF. The V gene is TRBV5-1, the J gene TRBJ2-5; TRBD2 aligns across 8 bases. V lost 2 bases, J lost 5 bases, and 5 bases stayed unmatched. The CDR3 runs 14 residues. In germline, CDR1 is SGHRS, CDR2 YFSETQ.

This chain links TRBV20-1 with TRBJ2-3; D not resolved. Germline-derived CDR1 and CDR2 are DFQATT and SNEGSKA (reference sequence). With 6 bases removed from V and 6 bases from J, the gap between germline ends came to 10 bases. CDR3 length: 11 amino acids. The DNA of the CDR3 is TGCAGTGCCTGGGTTGGGGATACGCAGTATTTT. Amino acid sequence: CSAWVGDTQYF.

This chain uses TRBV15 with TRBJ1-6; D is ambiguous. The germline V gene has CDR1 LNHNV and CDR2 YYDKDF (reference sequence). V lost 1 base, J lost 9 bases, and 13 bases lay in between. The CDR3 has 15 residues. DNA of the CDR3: TGTGCCACCAGCAGAGGGAAGGGTACCGCTTCACCCCTCCACTTT. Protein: CATSRGKGTASPLHF.

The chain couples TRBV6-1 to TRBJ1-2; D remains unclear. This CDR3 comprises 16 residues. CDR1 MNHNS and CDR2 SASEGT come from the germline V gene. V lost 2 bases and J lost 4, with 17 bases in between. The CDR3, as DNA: TGTGCCAGCAGTGAACCGACGAGGGCTTTGGGCTATGGCTACACCTTC. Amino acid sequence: CASSEPTRALGYGYTF.

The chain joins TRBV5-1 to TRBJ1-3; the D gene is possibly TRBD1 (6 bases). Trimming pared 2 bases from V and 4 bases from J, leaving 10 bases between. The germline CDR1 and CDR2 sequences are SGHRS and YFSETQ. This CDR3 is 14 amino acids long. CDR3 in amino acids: CASSLAQGGNTIYF. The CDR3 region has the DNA TGCGCCAGCAGCTTAGCACAGGGAGGAAACACCATATATTTT.

This chain's CDR3 is CASSPGQGGYNEQFF. CDR3 bases: TGTGCCAGCAGCCCGGGACAGGGGGGCTACAATGAGCAGTTCTTC. J is TRBJ2-1 and V is TRBV7-2; 11 bases align to TRBD1. The V gene's germline CDR1 is SGHTA and CDR2 FQGNSA. The CDR3 runs 15 residues. J gave up 3 bases and V 5 bases, and 3 bases lay outside the gene matches. The complete variable domain, with remaining parts taken from reference TRBV7-2 and TRBJ2-1, reads GAGVSQSPSNKVTEKGKDVELRCDPISGHTALYWYRQSLGQGLEFLIYFQGNSAPDKSGLPSDRFSAERTGGSVSTLTIQRTQQEDSAVYLCASSPGQGGYNEQFFGPGTRLTVL.

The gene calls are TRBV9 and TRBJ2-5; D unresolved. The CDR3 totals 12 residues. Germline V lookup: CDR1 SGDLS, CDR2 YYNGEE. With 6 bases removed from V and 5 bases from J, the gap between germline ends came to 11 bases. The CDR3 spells CASKGMGETQYF. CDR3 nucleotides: TGTGCCAGCAAGGGAATGGGGGAGACCCAGTACTTC.

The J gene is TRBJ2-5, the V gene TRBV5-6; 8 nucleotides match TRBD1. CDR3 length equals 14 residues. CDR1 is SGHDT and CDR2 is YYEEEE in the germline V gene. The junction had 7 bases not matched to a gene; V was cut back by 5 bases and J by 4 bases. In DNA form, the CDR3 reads TGTGCCAGCAGTCTACAGGGGGTCCCAGAGACCCAGTACTTC. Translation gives CASSLQGVPETQYF.

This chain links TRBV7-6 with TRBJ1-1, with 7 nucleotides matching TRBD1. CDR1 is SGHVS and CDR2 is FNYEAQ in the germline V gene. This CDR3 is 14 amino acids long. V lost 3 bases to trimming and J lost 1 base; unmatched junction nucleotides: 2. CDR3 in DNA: TGTGCCAGCAGCTTGACAGGGCAGAACACTGAAGCTTTCTTT. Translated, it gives CASSLTGQNTEAFF.

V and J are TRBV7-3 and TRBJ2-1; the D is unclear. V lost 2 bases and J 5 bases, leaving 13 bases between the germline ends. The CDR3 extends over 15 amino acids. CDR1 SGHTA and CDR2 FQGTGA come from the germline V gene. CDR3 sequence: CASSLFTGLNNEQFF. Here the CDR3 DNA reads TGTGCCAGCAGCTTATTCACGGGTCTGAACAATGAGCAGTTCTTC.

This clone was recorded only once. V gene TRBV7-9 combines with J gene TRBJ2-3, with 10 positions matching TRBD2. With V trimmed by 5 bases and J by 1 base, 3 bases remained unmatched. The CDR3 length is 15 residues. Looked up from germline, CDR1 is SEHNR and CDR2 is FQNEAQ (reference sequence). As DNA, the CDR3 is TGTGCCAGCAGCCCCGGGACTAGCGGCACAGATACGCAGTATTTT. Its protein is CASSPGTSGTDTQYF.

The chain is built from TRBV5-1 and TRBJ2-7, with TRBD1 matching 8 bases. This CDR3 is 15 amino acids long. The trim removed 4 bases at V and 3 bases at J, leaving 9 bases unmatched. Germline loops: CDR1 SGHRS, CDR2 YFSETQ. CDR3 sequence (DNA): TGCGCCAGCAGCCCGGACAGGGAGTTGCGCTACGAGCAGTACTTC. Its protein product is CASSPDRELRYEQYF.

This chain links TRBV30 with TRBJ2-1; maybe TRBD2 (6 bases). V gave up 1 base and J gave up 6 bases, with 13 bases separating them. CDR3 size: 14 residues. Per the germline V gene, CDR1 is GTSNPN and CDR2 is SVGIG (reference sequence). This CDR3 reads CAWSGAGGFNEQFF. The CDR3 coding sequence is TGTGCCTGGAGTGGAGCCGGGGGTTTCAATGAGCAGTTCTTC.

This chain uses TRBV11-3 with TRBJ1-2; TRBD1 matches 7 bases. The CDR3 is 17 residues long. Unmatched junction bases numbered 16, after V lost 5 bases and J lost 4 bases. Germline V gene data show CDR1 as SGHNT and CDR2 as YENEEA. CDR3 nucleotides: TGTGCCAGCAGCCCCGAGGGAGGGGGCTTTAGTAGCTATGGCTACACCTTC. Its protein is CASSPEGGGFSSYGYTF.

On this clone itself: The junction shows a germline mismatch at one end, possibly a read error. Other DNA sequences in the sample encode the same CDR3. The CDR3 region has the DNA TGTGCCAGCAGCAGGTCCCGAGGGCAAGAAACCCAGTACTTC. It specifies CASSRSRGQETQYF. V gene TRBV7-8 combines with J gene TRBJ2-5; D may be TRBD2 (5 bases). Per the germline V gene, CDR1 is SGHVS and CDR2 is FQNEAQ. The CDR3 has 14 residues.

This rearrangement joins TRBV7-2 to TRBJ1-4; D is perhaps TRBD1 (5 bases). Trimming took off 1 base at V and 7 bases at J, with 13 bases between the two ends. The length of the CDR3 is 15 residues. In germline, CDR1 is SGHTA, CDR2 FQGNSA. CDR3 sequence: CASSLGGAQGEKLFF. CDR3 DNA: TGTGCCAGCAGCTTAGGCGGGGCGCAGGGTGAAAAACTGTTTTTT.

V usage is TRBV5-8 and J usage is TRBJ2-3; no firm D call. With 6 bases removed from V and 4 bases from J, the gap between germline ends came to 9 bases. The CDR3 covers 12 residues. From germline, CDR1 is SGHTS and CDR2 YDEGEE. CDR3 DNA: TGTGCCAGCAAAACTACCCCAGATACGCAGTATTTT. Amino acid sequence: CASKTTPDTQYF.

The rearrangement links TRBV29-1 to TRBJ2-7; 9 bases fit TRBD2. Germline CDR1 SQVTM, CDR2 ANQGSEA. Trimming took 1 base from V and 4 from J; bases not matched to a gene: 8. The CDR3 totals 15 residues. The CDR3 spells CSVEGFSGGQYEQYF. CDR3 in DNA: TGCAGCGTTGAAGGGTTTAGCGGGGGACAATACGAGCAGTACTTC.

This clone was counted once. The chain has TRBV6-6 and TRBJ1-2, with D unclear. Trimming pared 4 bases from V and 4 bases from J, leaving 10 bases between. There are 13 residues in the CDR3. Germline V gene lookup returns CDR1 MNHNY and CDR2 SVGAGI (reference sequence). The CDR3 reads CASSFSDLYGYTF. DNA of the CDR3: TGTGCCAGCAGTTTTTCGGACCTCTATGGCTACACCTTC.

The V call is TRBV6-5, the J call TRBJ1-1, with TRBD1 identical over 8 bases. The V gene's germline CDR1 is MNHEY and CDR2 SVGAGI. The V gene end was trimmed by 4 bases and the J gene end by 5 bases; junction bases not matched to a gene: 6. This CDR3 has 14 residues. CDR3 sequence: CASSLQGATTEAFF. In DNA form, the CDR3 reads TGTGCCAGCAGTTTGCAGGGGGCTACTACTGAAGCTTTCTTT.

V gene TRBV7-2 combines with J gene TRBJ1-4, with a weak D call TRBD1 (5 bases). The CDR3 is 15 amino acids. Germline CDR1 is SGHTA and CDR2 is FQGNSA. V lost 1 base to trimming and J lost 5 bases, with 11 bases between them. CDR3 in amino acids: CASSLGQGVNEKLFF. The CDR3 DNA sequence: TGTGCCAGCAGCTTAGGTCAGGGAGTAAATGAAAAACTGTTTTTT.

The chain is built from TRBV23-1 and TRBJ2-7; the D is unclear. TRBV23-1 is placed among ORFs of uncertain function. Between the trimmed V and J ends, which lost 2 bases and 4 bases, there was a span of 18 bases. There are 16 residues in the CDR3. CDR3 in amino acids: CASSQHDLRVHYEQYF. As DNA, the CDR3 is TGCGCCAGCAGTCAACACGACCTTCGGGTTCATTACGAGCAGTACTTC.

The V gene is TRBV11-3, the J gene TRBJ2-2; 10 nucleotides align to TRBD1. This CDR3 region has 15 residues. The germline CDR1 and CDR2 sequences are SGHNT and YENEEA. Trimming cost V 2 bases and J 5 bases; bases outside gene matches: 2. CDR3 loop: CASSLWGQGTGELFF. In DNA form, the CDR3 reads TGTGCCAGCAGCTTATGGGGACAGGGGACCGGGGAGCTGTTTTTT.

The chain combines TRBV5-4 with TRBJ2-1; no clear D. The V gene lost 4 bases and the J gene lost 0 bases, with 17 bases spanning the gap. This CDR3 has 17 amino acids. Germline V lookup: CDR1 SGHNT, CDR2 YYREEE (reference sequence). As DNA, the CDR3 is TGTGCCAGCAGCGGGCTCCCGTTTGAGAGCTCCTACAATGAGCAGTTCTTC. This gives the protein CASSGLPFESSYNEQFF.

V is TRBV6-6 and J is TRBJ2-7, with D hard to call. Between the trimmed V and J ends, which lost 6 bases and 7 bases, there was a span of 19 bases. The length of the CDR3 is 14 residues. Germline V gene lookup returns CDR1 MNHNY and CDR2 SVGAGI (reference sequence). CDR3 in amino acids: CASRFSAPVQEQYF. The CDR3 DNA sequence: TGTGCCAGCAGGTTCTCGGCCCCCGTTCAGGAGCAGTACTTC.

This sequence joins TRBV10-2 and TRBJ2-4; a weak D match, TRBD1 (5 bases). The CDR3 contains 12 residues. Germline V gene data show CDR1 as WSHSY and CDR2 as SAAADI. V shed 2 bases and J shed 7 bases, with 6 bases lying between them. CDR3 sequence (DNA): TGCGCCAGCAGTGAGCAGGGCAACATTCAGTACTTC. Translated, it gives CASSEQGNIQYF.

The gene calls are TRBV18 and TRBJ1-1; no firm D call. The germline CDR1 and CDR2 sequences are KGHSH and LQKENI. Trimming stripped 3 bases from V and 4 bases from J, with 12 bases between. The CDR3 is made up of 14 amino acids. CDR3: CASSPRRAGTEAFF. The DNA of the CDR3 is TGTGCCAGCTCACCTAGACGGGCGGGCACTGAAGCTTTCTTT.